This entry lists 15 T cell receptor beta chains sequenced from one sample in a study of neurological immune-mediated disorders. One entry per CDR3 protein results from TCRdb running MiXCR on the 5' RACE reads. The data hold over 25,000 distinct CDR3 sequences, with under 25% observed a single time. The source material was CD4+ T cells from blood. These receptors all stem from a man aged 45 to 65 with HTLV-1-associated myelopathy (HAM/TSP).

The table lists this clonotype with many counts. The chain joins TRBV6-1 to TRBJ1-1; possibly TRBD1 for D (5 bases). Germline lookup yields CDR1 MNHNS and CDR2 SASEGT. The CDR3 extends over 15 amino acids. The V end was cut by 5 bases, the J end by 1 base, with 14 bases between. This chain's CDR3 is CASSTGWAPNTEAFF. In nucleotides, the CDR3 is TGTGCCAGCAGTACAGGCTGGGCCCCGAACACTGAAGCTTTCTTT.

The chain uses TRBV29-1 and TRBJ1-1, with D perhaps matching TRBD1 (5 bases). Per germline, CDR1 SQVTM and CDR2 ANQGSEA. The CDR3 has 11 amino acids. Trimming removed 4 bases from V and 7 bases from J, with 10 bases in between. The chain's CDR3 is CSVAGTVEAFF. CDR3 nucleotide sequence: TGCAGCGTTGCCGGGACGGTTGAAGCTTTCTTT.

This clonotype showed up many times. The V and J genes are TRBV20-1 and TRBJ2-1; 11 nucleotides align to TRBD2. The CDR3 covers 16 residues. The germline V gene has CDR1 DFQATT and CDR2 SNEGSKA (reference sequence). With 3 bases clipped from V and 7 bases from J, the junction kept 11 bases outside the gene matches. The CDR3 reads CSARSPSGGPMNEQFF. As DNA, the CDR3 is TGCAGTGCTAGGTCCCCTAGCGGGGGGCCAATGAATGAGCAGTTCTTC.

Ten or more counts support this clonotype. The chain combines TRBV20-1 with TRBJ1-2, with D hard to call. Germline lookup yields CDR1 DFQATT and CDR2 SNEGSKA (reference sequence). V was shortened by 1 base and J by 5 bases, with 2 bases between the two germline ends. The CDR3 has 10 residues. Here the CDR3 reads CSARAYGYTF. The CDR3 nucleotides are TGCAGTGCTAGAGCATATGGCTACACCTTC.

Ten or more counts support this clonotype. The rearrangement uses TRBV6-5 and TRBJ2-1; 11 bases align to TRBD2. CDR1 MNHEY and CDR2 SVGAGI come from the germline V gene. The ends lost 4 bases at V and 9 bases at J; junction bases unmatched: 8. This CDR3 contains 15 residues. CDR3 residues: CASSWASGRRGEQFF. CDR3 bases: TGTGCCAGCAGTTGGGCTAGCGGGAGGCGAGGTGAGCAGTTCTTC.

This clonotype has at least ten counts. This chain connects TRBV12-3 or TRBV12-4 to TRBJ2-7, with TRBD1 matching over 9 bases. The CDR3 is 12 residues long. The V segment lost 8 bases and the J segment 6 bases; nucleotides outside the gene matches: 5. CDR3 loop: CASRTGESEQYF. In DNA form, the CDR3 reads TGTGCCAGCCGGACAGGGGAGAGCGAGCAGTACTTC.

In its sample, this clonotype was seen many times. The chain employs TRBV18 and TRBJ2-3, with 9 bases identical to TRBD1. The trim removed 1 base at V and 8 bases at J, leaving 13 bases unmatched. The germline gives CDR1 KGHSH, CDR2 LQKENI. The CDR3 is 17 amino acids. CDR3: CASSPLTGTGTSVTQYF. The CDR3 bases are TGTGCCAGCTCACCACTTACCGGGACAGGGACGAGCGTTACGCAGTATTTT. Variable domain in full (rest from reference TRBV18 and TRBJ2-3): NAGVMQNPRHLVRRRGQEARLRCSPMKGHSHVYWYRQLPEEGLKFMVYLQKENIIDESGMPKERFSAEFPKEGPSILRIQQVVRGDSAAYFCASSPLTGTGTSVTQYFGPGTRLTVL.

Details on this clonotype: A much larger clone differs from this one at a single base, so this may be a read error. V is TRBV20-1 and J is TRBJ2-2; TRBD2 matches 10 bases. The CDR3 sequence is 14 residues long. Germline V gene lookup returns CDR1 DFQATT and CDR2 SNEGSKA (reference sequence). J gave up 5 bases and V 3 bases, and 3 bases lay outside the gene matches. CDR3 bases: TGCAGTGCTAGGGAGCGGGGGGGTACCGGGGAGCTGTTTTTT. It yields the protein CSARERGGTGELFF.

CDR3 sequence reads: CASSYARTRGIHSGANVLTF. CDR3 bases: TGTGCCAGCAGTTACGCCCGAACAAGAGGTATTCACTCTGGGGCCAACGTCCTGACTTTC. The chain recombines TRBV6-6 with TRBJ2-6; no clear D. The CDR3 runs to 20 residues. The V gene's germline CDR1 is MNHNY and CDR2 SVGAGI (reference sequence). Trimming took off 2 bases at V and 0 bases at J, with 20 bases between the two ends.

This clonotype has only a few counts. V is TRBV7-2 and J is TRBJ2-1; 7 bases map to TRBD1. V was clipped by 6 bases and J by 7 bases; unmatched bases: 9. Per the germline V gene, CDR1 is SGHTA and CDR2 is FQGNSA. CDR3 length: 14 residues. The CDR3, as DNA: TGTGCCAGCAGTCAAACAGGGGTGGCAAATGAGCAGTTCTTC. This encodes CASSQTGVANEQFF.

This clonotype appeared a few times. A single base separates this from a much larger clone, so it may be a read error. This chain joins TRBV28 and TRBJ2-7, with D possibly being TRBD2 (5 bases). Per germline, CDR1 MDHEN and CDR2 SYDVKM. This CDR3 contains 14 residues. V was clipped by 4 bases and J by 1 base, with 11 bases between them. CDR3 sequence (DNA): TGTGCCAGCAGTTCTAGCAAGACGTCCTACGAGCAGTACTTC. Protein product: CASSSSKTSYEQYF.

This clonotype was detected ten times or more. V usage is TRBV6-6 and J usage is TRBJ1-2, with 7 nucleotides matching TRBD1. Germline loops: CDR1 MNHNY, CDR2 SVGAGI (reference sequence). J lost 7 bases, V lost 4 bases, and 6 bases had no gene match. This CDR3 region has 13 residues. CDR3: CASSLGTGVGYTF. CDR3 nucleotide sequence: TGTGCCAGCAGTTTGGGTACAGGGGTTGGCTACACCTTC.

This clonotype showed up many times. V is TRBV20-1 and J is TRBJ1-6; D gene ambiguous. From germline, CDR1 is DFQATT and CDR2 SNEGSKA (reference sequence). This CDR3 region has 15 residues. V dropped 3 bases and J dropped 0 bases, with 9 bases sitting between them. CDR3 coding DNA: TGCAGTGCTAGTAGCAGTAGCTCCTATAATTCACCCCTCCACTTT. Protein sequence: CSASSSSSYNSPLHF.

This clonotype was seen many times. The rearrangement uses TRBV20-1 and TRBJ2-1, with D unclear. There are 11 residues in the CDR3. Per the germline V gene, CDR1 is DFQATT and CDR2 is SNEGSKA (reference sequence). The V gene lost 6 bases and the J gene lost 10 bases, with 13 bases spanning the gap. The CDR3 sequence: CSARSNLEQFF. CDR3 nucleotide sequence: TGCAGTGCCCGGTCTAACCTGGAGCAGTTCTTC.

This clonotype was observed a single time. At one end the junction does not follow the germline gene, possibly because of a read error. The chain links TRBV29-1 to TRBJ2-2, with 8 positions matching TRBD1. Germline CDR1 is SQVTM and CDR2 is ANQGSEA. The CDR3 consists of 15 residues. CDR3: CSVDGQGAGTGELFF. The DNA of the CDR3 is TGCAGCGTTGACGGGCAGGGGGCCGGCACCGGTGAGCTGTTTTTT.